The 19 T cell receptor beta chains below all came from one sample that was sequenced in a study of cytomegalovirus exposure and HLA in healthy donors. Only in-frame clones appear in the TCRdb table, and some are missing; sequencing was by immunoSEQ multiplex PCR. The table includes 150,000 to 200,000 clones, just under 85% detected once. Sequencing was performed on PBMCs. These receptor sequences come from a man aged 30 to 39 in good health and CMV-seropositive.

The chain carries TRBV10-3 and TRBJ2-5; perhaps TRBD1 as D (6 bases). The CDR3 has 12 amino acids. CDR1 and CDR2 (germline): ENHRY, SYGVKD. V was clipped by 11 bases and J by 2 bases, with 12 bases between them. The DNA for the CDR3 is TGTGCCGCAGGGGAGCAGCAAGAGACCCAGTACTTC. Protein sequence: CAAGEQQETQYF.

The genes are TRBV30 and TRBJ1-1, with D possibly being TRBD1 (5 bases). This CDR3 contains 15 residues. The germline CDR1 and CDR2 sequences are GTSNPN and SVGIG (reference sequence). Trimming took 0 bases from V and 0 from J, leaving 11 bases between them. The CDR3 region has the DNA TGTGCCTGGAGTGTACGGGGGGGGGTGAACACTGAAGCTTTCTTT. This codes for CAWSVRGGVNTEAFF.

The chain links TRBV4-2 to TRBJ2-5; 7 positions agree with TRBD1. CDR3 length equals 16 residues. The trim removed 1 base at V and 5 bases at J, leaving 10 bases unmatched. Per germline, CDR1 LGHNA and CDR2 YNFKEQ. CDR3 sequence (DNA): TGTGCCAGCAGCCAAGTCCGAGGGACAGCTGGCGAGACCCAGTACTTC. It is translated as CASSQVRGTAGETQYF.

The rearrangement uses TRBV6-5 and TRBJ1-3; D gene uncertain. CDR1 is MNHEY and CDR2 is SVGAGI in the germline V gene. The V and J ends lost 0 bases and 0 bases respectively, with 9 bases between them. The CDR3 totals 16 residues. The CDR3 loop is CASSYSTRNSGNTIYF. The CDR3 DNA follows: TGTGCCAGCAGTTACTCGACTCGGAACTCTGGAAACACCATATATTTT.

This clone has a single count. The chain carries TRBV2 and TRBJ2-3, with 13 bases fitting TRBD2. V shed 6 bases and J 1 base; nucleotides not matched to a gene: 10. The germline CDR1 and CDR2 sequences are SNHLY and FYNNEI. This CDR3 has 18 residues. CDR3 loop: CASSGPGLAGRRTDTQYF. As DNA, the CDR3 is TGTGCCAGCAGCGGGCCGGGACTAGCGGGGCGACGCACAGATACGCAGTATTTT.

The chain couples TRBV5-3 to TRBJ1-1, with a tentative D call TRBD1 (6 bases). TRBV5-3 is an ORF; its function is uncertain. The CDR3 runs to 14 residues. With 3 bases removed from V and 0 bases from J, the gap between germline ends came to 9 bases. The CDR3 DNA is TGTGCCAGAAGCTGCGGACAGATGAACACTGAAGCTTTCTTT. Its translation is CARSCGQMNTEAFF.

V gene TRBV19 combines with J gene TRBJ1-6; no reliable D call. Germline V gene lookup returns CDR1 LNHDA and CDR2 SQIVND (reference sequence). V was trimmed by 6 bases and J by 4 bases, leaving 7 bases between them. The CDR3 covers 13 residues. The CDR3 DNA reads TGTGCCAGTAGAGCGGGTTATAATTCACCCCTCCACTTT. Its protein is CASRAGYNSPLHF.

J is TRBJ1-2 and V is TRBV27; no definite D call. The ends were cut back, 3 bases at V and 3 bases at J, with 11 bases in the middle. CDR1 and CDR2 from the germline V gene are MNHEY and SMNVEV (reference sequence). The CDR3 sequence is 14 residues long. The CDR3 coding sequence is TGTGCCAGCAGTTTTTCGGGGAACGACTATGGCTACACCTTC. Translating it yields CASSFSGNDYGYTF.

This clone was detected once. The V and J genes are TRBV7-2 and TRBJ2-7; TRBD1 matches at 7 bases. The CDR3 sequence is 15 residues long. With 4 bases clipped from V and 5 bases from J, the junction kept 11 bases outside the gene matches. Germline V CDR1 and CDR2: SGHTA, FQGNSA. CDR3 sequence (DNA): TGTGCCAGCAGCTACCCCGGGACAGTGTCCGACGAGCAGTACTTC. This sequence encodes CASSYPGTVSDEQYF.

J is TRBJ2-1 and V is TRBV5-1, with unresolved D. Germline V CDR1 and CDR2: SGHRS, YFSETQ. Trimming took 1 base from V and 6 from J, leaving 14 bases between them. This CDR3 spans 15 amino acids. CDR3 sequence reads: CASSLFDYGSNEQFF. The CDR3 region has the DNA TGCGCCAGCAGCTTGTTCGATTACGGTAGCAATGAGCAGTTCTTC. The complete variable domain, with remaining parts taken from reference TRBV5-1 and TRBJ2-1, reads KAGVTQTPRYLIKTRGQQVTLSCSPISGHRSVSWYQQTPGQGLQFLFEYFSETQRNKGNFPGRFSGRQFSNSRSEMNVSTLELGDSALYLCASSLFDYGSNEQFFGPGTRLTVL.

Written as DNA, the CDR3 is TGTGCCAGCAGTGAAGACGGTCAGGGCTACAATGAGCAGTTCTTC. It specifies CASSEDGQGYNEQFF. The rearrangement joins TRBV2 to TRBJ2-1; tentative D call: TRBD1 (5 bases). This CDR3 contains 15 residues. Trimming shortened V by 1 base and J by 3 bases, and 10 bases separated the two germline ends. Germline CDR1 reads SNHLY; CDR2 reads FYNNEI.

The chain couples TRBV29-1 to TRBJ2-7, with 9 bases lining up with TRBD1. CDR1 and CDR2 (germline): SQVTM, ANQGSEA. The CDR3 sequence is 14 residues long. J gave up 5 bases and V 5 bases, and 10 bases lay outside the gene matches. The CDR3 is CSVLGGTGSDEQYF. In nucleotides, the CDR3 is TGCAGCGTTTTGGGGGGGACAGGGAGCGACGAGCAGTACTTC.

The J gene is TRBJ1-1, the V gene TRBV6-5; possibly TRBD1 for D (6 bases). This CDR3 has 12 residues. Trimming took off 2 bases at V and 11 bases at J, with 12 bases between the two ends. Germline CDR1 is MNHEY and CDR2 is SVGAGI. CDR3 sequence: CASSYGTGFAFF. The CDR3 DNA reads TGTGCCAGCAGTTACGGCACAGGGTTCGCTTTCTTT.

This clone was seen a few times. The chain links TRBV5-4 to TRBJ2-7; D gene ambiguous. Deletions cut 4 bases from V and 1 base from J, with 18 bases between. The CDR3 contains 16 residues. Germline CDR1 SGHNT, CDR2 YYREEE (reference sequence). Here the CDR3 DNA reads TGTGCCAGCAGCCCCACCCCTAGTAGACGATCCTACGAGCAGTACTTC. Residues: CASSPTPSRRSYEQYF.

The V call is TRBV19, the J call TRBJ2-3, with D possibly matching TRBD2 (6 bases). CDR1 is LNHDA and CDR2 is SQIVND in the germline V gene (reference sequence). This CDR3 comprises 14 residues. Trimming pared 5 bases from V and 2 bases from J, leaving 11 bases between. The CDR3 reads CASSGPGDTDTQYF. The CDR3 DNA is TGTGCCAGTAGTGGCCCGGGGGACACAGATACGCAGTATTTT.

V is TRBV7-9 and J is TRBJ1-2; no definite D call. The germline V gene has CDR1 SEHNR and CDR2 FQNEAQ (reference sequence). The CDR3 length is 14 residues. Trimming stripped 6 bases from V and 0 bases from J, with 11 bases between. CDR3 nucleotides: TGTGCCAGCAGACCAGCGGAATCTAACTATGGCTACACCTTC. Its protein is CASRPAESNYGYTF.

This rearrangement joins TRBV15 to TRBJ1-2; D is possibly TRBD1 (5 bases). V was clipped by 5 bases and J by 8 bases, with 15 bases between them. The CDR3 has 13 residues. Germline loops: CDR1 LNHNV, CDR2 YYDKDF (reference sequence). CDR3 region: CATSPGGGAGYTF. Written as DNA, the CDR3 is TGTGCCACCAGCCCTGGGGGAGGGGCGGGCTACACCTTC.

The chain is built from TRBV6-1 and TRBJ1-5; D uncertain. Trimming took 6 bases from V and 0 from J, leaving 12 bases between them. Germline values: CDR1 MNHNS, CDR2 SASEGT. The CDR3 totals 15 residues. This CDR3 reads CASSAQINSNQPQHF. The CDR3 nucleotides are TGTGCCAGCAGCGCACAGATCAATAGCAATCAGCCCCAGCATTTT.

The V and J genes are TRBV2 and TRBJ2-7; TRBD1 aligns across 8 bases. The CDR3 totals 15 residues. V lost 7 bases to trimming and J lost 5 bases; unmatched junction nucleotides: 13. Germline loops: CDR1 SNHLY, CDR2 FYNNEI. The CDR3 is CASTLLRTGINEQYF. The DNA of the CDR3 is TGTGCCAGCACCTTGTTGAGGACAGGGATCAACGAGCAGTACTTC.